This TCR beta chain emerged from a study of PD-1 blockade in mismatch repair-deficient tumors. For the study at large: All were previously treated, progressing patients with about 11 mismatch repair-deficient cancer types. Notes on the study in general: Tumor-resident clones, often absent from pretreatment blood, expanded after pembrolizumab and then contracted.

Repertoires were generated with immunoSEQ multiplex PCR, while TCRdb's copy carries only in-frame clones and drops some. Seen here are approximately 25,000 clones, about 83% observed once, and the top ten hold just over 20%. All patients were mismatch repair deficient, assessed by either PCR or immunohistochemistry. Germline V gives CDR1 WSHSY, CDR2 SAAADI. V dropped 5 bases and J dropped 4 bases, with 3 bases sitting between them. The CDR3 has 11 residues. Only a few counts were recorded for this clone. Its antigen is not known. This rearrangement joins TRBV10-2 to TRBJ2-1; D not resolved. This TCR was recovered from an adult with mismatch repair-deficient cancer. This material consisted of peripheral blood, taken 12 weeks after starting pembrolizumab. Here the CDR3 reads CASSHYNEQFF. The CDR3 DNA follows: TGCGCCAGCAGTCATTACAATGAGCAGTTCTTC.